The rows below give T cell receptor beta chains drawn from one sample of a study of blood T cell repertoires in COVID-19. This table comes from immunoSEQ multiplex PCR, and its TCRdb copy is limited to in-frame clones, with some not included. This table has 60,000 to 85,000 clones, 80% to 90% appearing once. Sequencing was performed on peripheral blood. These receptor sequences come from a man aged 45-65 years with active COVID-19. CDR3s include the opening cysteine and the closing phenylalanine or tryptophan. Fields, in order: clone size, V gene, D gene, J gene, CDR3 protein, CDR3 DNA. D genes are given only for firm matches. The listing skips clone size in some rows; elsewhere it reads once, few, many or a size class.

NA,TRBV5-4,TRBD1,TRBJ2-3,CASSFQGAENTQYF,TGTGCCAGCAGCTTTCAGGGGGCGGAAAATACGCAGTATTTT
NA,TRBV7-9,TRBD1,TRBJ1-1,CASRSTGTGKVKRNTEAFF,TGTGCCAGCAGATCAACGGGGACAGGGAAAGTTAAGCGGAACACTGAAGCTTTCTTT
NA,TRBV7-9,TRBD2,TRBJ2-3,CASSHGGGLTDTQYF,TGTGCCAGCAGTCATGGCGGGGGGCTAACAGATACGCAGTATTTT
NA,TRBV13,TRBD2,TRBJ2-3,CASSRAGGGTDTQYF,TGTGCCAGCAGCAGGGCGGGGGGGGGCACAGATACGCAGTATTTT
NA,TRBV11-1,NA,TRBJ2-3,CASRGEGVRTDTQYF,TGTGCCAGCAGGGGTGAAGGGGTACGCACAGATACGCAGTATTTT
NA,TRBV10-3,TRBD2,TRBJ2-7,CAISPGGSSYEQYF,TGTGCCATCAGTCCGGGGGGGAGCTCCTACGAGCAGTACTTC
NA,TRBV2,TRBD2,TRBJ2-4,CASRVGLAGAKNIQYF,TGTGCCAGCAGGGTAGGACTAGCGGGAGCCAAAAACATTCAGTACTTC
NA,TRBV7-2,NA,TRBJ2-1,CASSLALANNEQFF,TGTGCCAGCAGCTTGGCCCTAGCCAACAATGAGCAGTTCTTC
NA,TRBV6-2/TRBV6-3,NA,TRBJ2-7,CASSRRLGYEQYF,TGTGCCAGCAGTCGTAGACTCGGATACGAGCAGTACTTC
NA,TRBV5-4,NA,TRBJ2-1,CASSSPGGNHNEQFF,TGTGCCAGCAGCTCTCCTGGAGGCAACCACAATGAGCAGTTCTTC
once,TRBV7-3,TRBD2,TRBJ2-3,CASSLLAGTDTQYF,TGTGCCAGCAGCTTACTAGCGGGTACAGATACGCAGTATTTT
once,TRBV5-5,TRBD1,TRBJ2-2,CASSLSGQGMFGELFF,TGTGCCAGCAGCTTATCGGGACAGGGGATGTTCGGGGAGCTGTTTTTT
few,TRBV14,NA,TRBJ1-2,CASSLLGTPGYTF,TGTGCCAGCAGCCTTCTCGGGACACCTGGCTACACCTTC
few,TRBV5-6,TRBD1,TRBJ2-7,CASSSDRFPSYEQYF,TGTGCCAGCAGTTCGGACAGGTTCCCCTCCTACGAGCAGTACTTC
NA,TRBV9,NA,TRBJ1-3,CASSFSRGADWNTIYF,TGTGCCAGCAGCTTTAGCCGGGGGGCGGACTGGAACACCATATATTTT
NA,TRBV12-3/TRBV12-4,NA,TRBJ1-1,CASSRVSTEAFF,TGTGCCAGCAGCCGGGTAAGCACTGAAGCTTTCTTT
once,TRBV6-5,TRBD1,TRBJ1-1,CASKLSFQGDWGAFF,TGTGCCAGCAAACTCAGCTTTCAGGGGGATTGGGGAGCTTTCTTT
NA,TRBV19,TRBD1,TRBJ2-6,CASLGQGENLRGANVLTF,TGTGCCAGCCTGGGACAGGGGGAAAACCTGAGGGGGGCCAACGTCCTGACTTTC
NA,TRBV5-4,NA,TRBJ2-2,CASSLAVVDLPGELFF,TGTGCCAGCAGCTTGGCGGTGGTAGATCTCCCCGGGGAGCTGTTTTTT
NA,TRBV5-4,TRBD1,TRBJ1-3,CASSLQGAGNTIYF,TGTGCCAGCAGCTTGCAGGGGGCGGGAAACACCATATATTTT
few,TRBV7-9,NA,TRBJ1-5,CASSPLRAGDNQPQHF,TGTGCCAGCAGCCCTTTAAGGGCGGGTGACAATCAGCCCCAGCATTTT
NA,TRBV6-5,TRBD2,TRBJ2-1,CAGDSGSSYEQFF,TGTGCCGGGGATAGCGGGAGTTCTTATGAGCAGTTCTTC
NA,TRBV7-2,NA,TRBJ2-1,CASSLRGLRGPDNEQFF,TGTGCCAGCAGCTTAAGGGGGCTACGGGGGCCCGACAATGAGCAGTTCTTC
NA,TRBV2,TRBD1,TRBJ1-1,CASRTTGIHTEAFF,TGTGCCAGCAGGACGACAGGGATTCACACTGAAGCTTTCTTT
NA,TRBV28,TRBD2,TRBJ2-1,CASSGVLSGREQFF,TGTGCCAGCAGTGGGGTACTTAGCGGGCGTGAGCAGTTCTTC
once,TRBV6-5,NA,TRBJ2-1,CASSFWTGPDEQFF,TGTGCCAGCAGTTTTTGGACTGGCCCAGATGAGCAGTTCTTC
NA,TRBV20-1,NA,TRBJ2-5,CSAAREETQYF,TGCAGTGCCGCGCGAGAGGAGACCCAGTACTTC
once,TRBV18,NA,TRBJ1-5,CASSPTGQGNQPQHF,TGTGCCAGCTCACCTACGGGACAAGGCAATCAGCCCCAGCATTTT
NA,TRBV29-1,NA,TRBJ1-1,CSARLGGGGTEAFF,TGCAGCGCCCGTCTCGGGGGCGGGGGTACTGAAGCTTTCTTT